Shown below are 23 T cell receptor beta chains from a single sample sequenced in a study of CD8 T cells in Susac syndrome. The RNA input was roughly 0.5 to 1 ug, and it was reverse transcribed with random hexamers. In TCRdb, the immunoSEQ multiplex PCR reads were re-called with MiXCR into one record per CDR3 protein. Seen here are about 130,000 distinct CDR3 sequences, 85% to 95% observed once, and the top ten hold around 0.2%. The sample consisted of CD8+ T cells from PBMCs. The receptor set was obtained from a human donor with Susac syndrome.

V gene TRBV5-4 combines with J gene TRBJ2-3; D is unresolved. The germline gives CDR1 SGHNT, CDR2 YYREEE (reference sequence). V was shortened by 0 bases and J by 2 bases, with 10 bases between the two germline ends. This CDR3 region has 15 residues. CDR3 nucleotides: TGTGCCAGCAGCTTGGCGGTGGGGTCCACAGATACGCAGTATTTT. This gives the protein CASSLAVGSTDTQYF.

This chain joins TRBV9 and TRBJ1-1; D possibly corresponds to TRBD1 (6 bases). Deletions cut 0 bases from V and 3 bases from J, with 12 bases between. This CDR3 is 15 amino acids long. Per the germline V gene, CDR1 is SGDLS and CDR2 is YYNGEE. The CDR3 loop is CASSVDGGLDTEAFF. CDR3 sequence (DNA): TGTGCCAGCAGCGTAGATGGGGGGCTGGACACTGAAGCTTTCTTT.

The V call is TRBV27, the J call TRBJ2-6, with TRBD1 matching 8 bases. Germline CDR1 is MNHEY and CDR2 is SMNVEV (reference sequence). Trimming at V came to 5 bases and at J to 13 bases, leaving 7 bases not matched to a gene. CDR3 size: 13 residues. CDR3 sequence (DNA): TGTGCCAGCAGTCCAGGACAGGGCGGGGTCCTGACTTTC. This codes for CASSPGQGGVLTF.

The chain links TRBV18 to TRBJ1-2; D unresolved. V was pared by 3 bases and J by 8 bases, with 16 bases between. CDR1 is KGHSH and CDR2 is LQKENI in the germline V gene. This CDR3 comprises 14 residues. The CDR3 DNA follows: TGTGCCAGCTCACCTTGGACGGGAGTGGAGGGCTACACCTTC. Its translation: CASSPWTGVEGYTF.

CDR3 in amino acids: CSVAWVTRTYEQYF. The DNA for the CDR3 is TGCAGCGTTGCTTGGGTGACACGAACCTACGAGCAGTACTTC. This sequence joins TRBV29-1 and TRBJ2-7; D is uncertain. This CDR3 has 14 residues. From germline, CDR1 is SQVTM and CDR2 ANQGSEA. Trimming took 4 bases from V and 2 from J, leaving 15 bases between them.

V and J are TRBV10-2 and TRBJ2-7, with D perhaps matching TRBD1 (6 bases). The CDR3 length is 12 residues. The germline V and J ends were trimmed by 4 bases and 5 bases, with 9 bases remaining between them. Per the germline V gene, CDR1 is WSHSY and CDR2 is SAAADI. CDR3 coding DNA: TGCGCCAGCAGTGGGACAGAAGACGAGCAGTACTTC. It translates to CASSGTEDEQYF.

The chain uses TRBV30 and TRBJ1-1; tentatively, D is TRBD1 (5 bases). This CDR3 is built from 12 residues. V shed 4 bases and J shed 5 bases, with 11 bases lying between them. Germline loops: CDR1 GTSNPN, CDR2 SVGIG (reference sequence). For the CDR3, the DNA is TGTGCCTGGACAGGGACCTTAACTGAAGCTTTCTTT. It specifies CAWTGTLTEAFF.

This clonotype was detected a few times. The V call is TRBV3-1, the J call TRBJ2-1; no clear D gene. The CDR3 is 12 residues long. Germline assignment: CDR1 LGHDT and CDR2 YNNKEL (reference sequence). The V and J ends lost 3 bases and 2 bases respectively, with 2 bases between them. DNA of the CDR3: TGTGCCAGCAGCCAGGCCTACAATGAGCAGTTCTTC. It is translated as CASSQAYNEQFF.

The rearrangement joins TRBV20-1 to TRBJ2-1; D unclear. Between the trimmed V and J ends, which lost 3 bases and 8 bases, there was a span of 11 bases. Germline CDR1 is DFQATT and CDR2 is SNEGSKA (reference sequence). CDR3 length equals 12 residues. The CDR3 here is CSARGPLDEQFF. The CDR3 coding sequence is TGCAGTGCTAGGGGCCCCCTGGATGAGCAGTTCTTC.

The chain carries TRBV12-3 or TRBV12-4 and TRBJ2-5; tentative D call: TRBD2 (6 bases). The V end was cut by 6 bases, the J end by 3 bases, with 11 bases between. The CDR3 runs 13 residues. CDR3 protein: CASSPRLEETQYF. The CDR3 bases are TGTGCCAGCAGCCCGAGACTAGAAGAGACCCAGTACTTC.

This clonotype showed up just once. The V gene is TRBV27, the J gene TRBJ1-1; tentative D call: TRBD1 (5 bases). This CDR3 contains 15 residues. From germline, CDR1 is MNHEY and CDR2 SMNVEV (reference sequence). Trimming took 6 bases from V and 4 from J, leaving 18 bases between them. The CDR3 nucleotides are TGTGCCAGCAGCCTCTCACCTCAGGGCCGCACTGAAGCTTTCTTT. Amino acids: CASSLSPQGRTEAFF.

The chain carries TRBV29-1 and TRBJ2-7, with 7 bases aligning to TRBD2. The trim removed 2 bases at V and 4 bases at J, leaving 5 bases unmatched. The germline V gene encodes CDR1 SQVTM and CDR2 ANQGSEA. This CDR3 is built from 13 residues. In DNA form, the CDR3 reads TGCAGCGTTGAATCGCGGGGGAATTACGAGCAGTACTTC. Its translation is CSVESRGNYEQYF.

CDR3 protein: CASSQALSGTSGNEQYF. The CDR3 DNA reads TGTGCCAGCAGCCAGGCGCTGTCCGGGACTAGCGGGAACGAGCAGTACTTC. The chain uses TRBV4-2 and TRBJ2-7; 13 bases agree with TRBD2. After removal of 3 bases from V and 5 bases from J, the junction contained 10 bases not matched to a gene. The germline V gene encodes CDR1 LGHNA and CDR2 YNFKEQ. CDR3 length: 17 residues.

The chain links TRBV29-1 to TRBJ1-2; D uncertain. The length of the CDR3 is 13 residues. V lost 0 bases, J lost 6 bases, and 11 bases lay in between. Germline V lookup: CDR1 SQVTM, CDR2 ANQGSEA. Here the CDR3 reads CSVEDRVSHGYTF. The CDR3 DNA reads as TGCAGCGTTGAAGATCGGGTCTCGCATGGCTACACCTTC.

The chain has TRBV11-2 and TRBJ1-1; D not resolved. Germline values: CDR1 SGHAT, CDR2 FQNNGV. The CDR3 totals 11 residues. V was shortened by 5 bases and J by 7 bases, with 8 bases between the two germline ends. CDR3 DNA: TGTGCCAGCAGCCCGGCGGGTGAAGCTTTCTTT. Its protein product is CASSPAGEAFF.

With respect to this clonotype: One end of the junction is discordant with germline, which a read error may explain. The rearrangement links TRBV7-7 to TRBJ2-7; the D gene is possibly TRBD2 (6 bases). Germline CDR1 is SSHAT and CDR2 is FNYEAQ (reference sequence). This CDR3 has 13 residues. CDR3 protein: CASSRESGDEQYF. The CDR3 DNA is TGTGCTAGCAGCCGGGAGTCGGGAGACGAGCAGTACTTC.

The V call is TRBV4-1, the J call TRBJ1-5; D ambiguous. The CDR3 covers 13 residues. Germline values: CDR1 MGHRA, CDR2 YSYEKL. Trimming took off 3 bases at V and 4 bases at J, with 7 bases between the two ends. CDR3 in DNA: TGCGCCAGCAGCCAGGCGGCTAATCAGCCCCAGCATTTT. It encodes CASSQAANQPQHF.

This chain links TRBV29-1 with TRBJ2-1, with D perhaps TRBD1 (5 bases). The germline V gene encodes CDR1 SQVTM and CDR2 ANQGSEA. The CDR3 length is 18 residues. Trimming took 2 bases from V and 0 from J, leaving 20 bases between them. In nucleotides, the CDR3 is TGCAGCGTTGAAAGGGCCGATAGGACACGGAGCTCCTACAATGAGCAGTTCTTC. This sequence encodes CSVERADRTRSSYNEQFF.

This chain uses TRBV4-1 with TRBJ2-1, with 8 bases that match TRBD1. CDR3 length: 15 residues. Germline-derived CDR1 and CDR2 are MGHRA and YSYEKL. Trimming took 4 bases from V and 5 from J; bases not matched to a gene: 7. In DNA, the CDR3 is TGCGCCAGCAGCCCTGGACAGGGACCCGACAATGAGCAGTTCTTC. This gives the protein CASSPGQGPDNEQFF.

This chain connects TRBV27 to TRBJ2-5, with a tentative D call TRBD2 (6 bases). The CDR3 is 14 amino acids. Looked up from germline, CDR1 is MNHEY and CDR2 is SMNVEV (reference sequence). Trimming cost V 0 bases and J 4 bases, with 9 bases left between them. The CDR3 protein is CASSLSWGGETQYF. In DNA, the CDR3 is TGTGCCAGCAGTTTATCCTGGGGAGGAGAGACCCAGTACTTC.

The chain links TRBV9 to TRBJ2-7, with 12 bases fitting TRBD1. CDR3 size: 14 residues. The V gene end was trimmed by 4 bases and the J gene end by 6 bases; junction bases not matched to a gene: 5. The V gene's germline CDR1 is SGDLS and CDR2 YYNGEE. CDR3 sequence: CASSTGTGGAEQYF. The CDR3 DNA reads as TGTGCCAGCAGCACCGGGACAGGGGGCGCCGAGCAGTACTTC.

The chain has TRBV20-1 and TRBJ2-3, with D hard to call. V lost 6 bases and J 2 bases, leaving 21 bases between the germline ends. The germline gives CDR1 DFQATT, CDR2 SNEGSKA (reference sequence). The CDR3 consists of 16 residues. This CDR3 reads CSARYNTGPYTDTQYF. Written as DNA, the CDR3 is TGCAGTGCCCGGTACAACACTGGGCCTTACACAGATACGCAGTATTTT.

This clonotype has just one count. In DNA, the CDR3 is TGTGCCAGCAGCGTAGGACTTCTACCGAACACCGGGGAGCTGTTTTTT. Its translation is CASSVGLLPNTGELFF. The V gene is TRBV9, the J gene TRBJ2-2; D is undetermined. The ends were cut back, 0 bases at V and 0 bases at J, with 9 bases in the middle. Germline CDR1 and CDR2: SGDLS and YYNGEE. There are 16 residues in the CDR3.